This TCR beta chain is drawn from a study of CD8 T cells in Susac syndrome. This CDR3 is 14 amino acids long. Looked up from germline, CDR1 is SEHNR and CDR2 is FQNEAQ (reference sequence). V lost 3 bases, J lost 4 bases, and 13 bases lay in between. Random hexamers served to reverse transcribe about 0.5 to 1 ug RNA. Multiplex PCR with immunoSEQ amplified the TCR beta CDR3 across 54 Vbeta and 13 Jbeta. From the immunoSEQ multiplex PCR reads, TCRdb called clonotypes with MiXCR, one entry per CDR3 protein. This sample carries more than 65,000 distinct CDR3 sequences, roughly 94% of them seen once, and the ten largest clones take roughly 0.22%. Sequencing targeted TCR beta in T cells from blood (CD8+ and CD4+). The TEMRA cells underwent FACS enrichment, while the CD8+ and CD4+ T cells underwent negative isolation.

Input material: CD8+ T cells from PBMCs. The source of this sequence is a human donor in good health. V is TRBV7-9 and J is TRBJ2-7; TRBD1 is a possible D gene (6 bases). This chain's CDR3 is CASSFTGIKYEQYF. The CDR3 nucleotides read TGTGCCAGCAGCTTTACAGGGATTAAGTACGAGCAGTACTTC.